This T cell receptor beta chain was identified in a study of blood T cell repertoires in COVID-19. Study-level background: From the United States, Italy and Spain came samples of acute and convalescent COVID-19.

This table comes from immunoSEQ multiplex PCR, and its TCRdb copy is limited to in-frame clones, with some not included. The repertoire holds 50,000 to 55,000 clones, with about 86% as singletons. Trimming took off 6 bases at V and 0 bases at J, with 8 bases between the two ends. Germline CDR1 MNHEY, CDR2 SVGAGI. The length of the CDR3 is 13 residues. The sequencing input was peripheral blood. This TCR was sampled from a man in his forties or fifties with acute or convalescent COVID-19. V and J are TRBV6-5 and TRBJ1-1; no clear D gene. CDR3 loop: CASRAGLNTEAFF. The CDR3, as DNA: TGTGCCAGCAGGGCAGGCTTGAACACTGAAGCTTTCTTT.